Presented here are 7 T cell receptor beta chains from one specimen sequenced in a study of T cells after yellow fever vaccination. A single record per CDR3 protein comes from TCRdb applying MiXCR to the 5' RACE reads. The sample has some 320,000 distinct CDR3 sequences; about 9.5% are singletons. This specimen was PBMCs, taken on the day of the first yellow fever vaccination. The source is a man younger than 35 who received the YFV17D yellow fever vaccine.

The chain is built from TRBV6-2 or TRBV6-3 and TRBJ2-7, with D maybe TRBD1 (5 bases). The V end lost 10 bases, the J end lost 0 bases, and 10 bases lay between the germline ends. Germline V gene lookup returns CDR1 MNHEY and CDR2 SVGEGT. This CDR3 has 12 amino acids. The CDR3 is CATRQSSYEQYV. As DNA, the CDR3 is TGTGCCACTCGACAGAGCTCCTACGAGCAGTACGTC.

The J gene is TRBJ2-4, the V gene TRBV20-1; D is possibly TRBD1 (6 bases). Germline V gives CDR1 DFQATT, CDR2 SNEGSKA (reference sequence). CDR3 length equals 14 residues. The V and J ends lost 1 base and 6 bases respectively, with 13 bases between them. CDR3 coding DNA: TGCAGTGCTAGAGTCCCAGGGGTTAGAAACATTCAGTACTTC. Translation: CSARVPGVRNIQYF.

This chain connects TRBV6-2 or TRBV6-3 to TRBJ1-6, with 7 bases lining up with TRBD1. Germline loops: CDR1 MNHEY, CDR2 SVGEGT. V was clipped by 4 bases and J by 8 bases; unmatched bases: 5. This CDR3 region has 14 residues. CDR3 sequence (DNA): TGTGCCAGCAGTTGGACAGGACCGGATTCACCCCTCCACTTT. Its protein is CASSWTGPDSPLHF.

DNA of the CDR3: TGTGCCAGCAGGCCCCTTTCGGGCAGGGGGCGGTCACAAGAGACCCAGTACTTC. Its translation is CASRPLSGRGRSQETQYF. V gene TRBV27 combines with J gene TRBJ2-5; 8 nucleotides match TRBD1. CDR3 size: 18 residues. Germline V gives CDR1 MNHEY, CDR2 SMNVEV (reference sequence). After removal of 6 bases from V and 2 bases from J, the junction contained 17 bases not matched to a gene.

V and J are TRBV19 and TRBJ2-3, with D unresolved. Germline V gene lookup returns CDR1 LNHDA and CDR2 SQIVND (reference sequence). V was trimmed by 5 bases and J by 8 bases, leaving 11 bases between them. This CDR3 is 12 amino acids long. CDR3 nucleotides: TGTGCCAGTAGTGCTCCGGTGGGTACGCAGTATTTT. Encoded protein: CASSAPVGTQYF. The full variable domain, with the rest looked up from reference TRBV19 and TRBJ2-3, is DGGITQSPKYLFRKEGQNVTLSCEQNLNHDAMYWYRQDPGQGLRLIYYSQIVNDFQKGDIAEGYSVSREKKESFPLTVTSAQKNPTAFYLCASSAPVGTQYFGPGTRLTVL.

This clonotype was counted once. The J gene is TRBJ1-1, the V gene TRBV20-1; 7 bases fit TRBD1. Germline CDR1 DFQATT, CDR2 SNEGSKA (reference sequence). With 1 base clipped from V and 7 bases from J, the junction kept 9 bases outside the gene matches. The CDR3 is 14 amino acids. The CDR3 sequence is CSARAGTATFEAFF. The CDR3 DNA sequence: TGCAGTGCTAGAGCCGGGACAGCCACTTTTGAAGCTTTCTTT.

The CDR3 reads CASSLSGTDYNEQFF. In DNA form, the CDR3 reads TGCGCCAGCAGCTTGAGTGGTACGGACTACAATGAGCAGTTCTTC. V and J are TRBV5-1 and TRBJ2-1, with D uncertain. CDR3 length: 15 amino acids. Trimming cost V 1 base and J 3 bases, with 11 bases left between them. From germline, CDR1 is SGHRS and CDR2 YFSETQ.